These 30 T cell receptor beta chains were all obtained from the same sample, sequenced in a study of cytomegalovirus exposure and HLA in healthy donors. 60 Vbeta and 13 Jbeta primers were used in PCR. Sequenced by immunoSEQ multiplex PCR; TCRdb stores in-frame clones only, minus some. The data contain around 200,000 clones, roughly four fifths of them singletons. The material sequenced was PBMCs. These receptors all come from a man aged 45-65 years in good health and CMV-seronegative.

The chain uses TRBV6-1 and TRBJ2-7, with 7 nucleotides matching TRBD1. CDR1 and CDR2 (germline): MNHNS, SASEGT. The CDR3 is 12 amino acids. V shed 6 bases, J shed 4 bases, and the junction held 3 bases outside the gene matches. The CDR3 sequence is CASRRQGYEQYF. The CDR3 bases are TGTGCCAGCAGGAGACAGGGTTACGAGCAGTACTTC.

V gene TRBV25-1 combines with J gene TRBJ2-5, with D unresolved. The closer fit of TRBJ2-7 to the DNA end suggests the J call may be wrong. CDR1 MGHDK and CDR2 SYGVNS come from the germline V gene. The length of the CDR3 is 14 residues. The CDR3 DNA follows: TGTGCCAGCAGTGAATTCGCACCCCCCTACGAGCAGTACTTC. Amino acids: CASSEFAPPYEQYF.

V is TRBV6-6 and J is TRBJ2-7, with 11 bases matching TRBD1. The CDR3 has 14 residues. With 6 bases clipped from V and 4 bases from J, the junction kept 5 bases outside the gene matches. Germline V CDR1 and CDR2: MNHNY, SVGAGI (reference sequence). The CDR3, as DNA: TGTGCCAGCAGCCTTGGGGACAGGGGGTACGAGCAGTACTTC. It translates to CASSLGDRGYEQYF.

The rearrangement links TRBV19 to TRBJ1-1; TRBD1 might be the D (6 bases). This CDR3 is 17 amino acids long. Trimming shortened V by 3 bases and J by 5 bases, and 22 bases separated the two germline ends. Per the germline V gene, CDR1 is LNHDA and CDR2 is SQIVND (reference sequence). CDR3 sequence: CASSINRQGKGGTEAFF. CDR3 DNA: TGTGCCAGTAGTATTAACCGCCAGGGGAAGGGTGGTACTGAAGCTTTCTTT.

This chain uses TRBV27 with TRBJ2-1; 10 bases are shared with TRBD2. In germline, CDR1 is MNHEY, CDR2 SMNVEV (reference sequence). V shed 5 bases and J 8 bases; nucleotides not matched to a gene: 12. The CDR3 covers 16 residues. CDR3 sequence: CASSPSLAGARHEQFF. CDR3 DNA: TGTGCCAGCAGTCCCTCCCTAGCGGGAGCTAGGCATGAGCAGTTCTTC.

This chain links TRBV2 with TRBJ1-5; D is ambiguous. This CDR3 has 15 residues. Germline CDR1 SNHLY, CDR2 FYNNEI. The V and J ends lost 5 bases and 0 bases respectively, with 11 bases between them. The CDR3 sequence: CASSLLDFSNQPQHF. The DNA of the CDR3 is TGTGCCAGCAGTCTACTCGATTTTAGCAATCAGCCCCAGCATTTT.

This chain joins TRBV7-9 and TRBJ2-5, with 7 bases fitting TRBD2. This CDR3 spans 14 amino acids. V lost 2 bases to trimming and J lost 5 bases; unmatched junction nucleotides: 5. Germline V gene sequence: CDR1 SEHNR, CDR2 FQNEAQ (reference sequence). Here the CDR3 reads CASSLSGLVETQYF. CDR3 nucleotides: TGTGCCAGCAGCTTATCCGGACTAGTGGAGACCCAGTACTTC.

This clone occurred a few times. V and J are TRBV7-9 and TRBJ1-1, with TRBD1 matching 9 bases. CDR3 length: 13 amino acids. Unmatched junction bases numbered 1, after V lost 3 bases and J lost 5 bases. Germline CDR1 SEHNR, CDR2 FQNEAQ (reference sequence). CDR3: CASSLGTGTEAFF. The CDR3 coding sequence is TGTGCCAGCAGCTTGGGGACAGGGACTGAAGCTTTCTTT.

This chain connects TRBV4-3 to TRBJ2-3; 12 nucleotides agree with TRBD2. Germline V CDR1 and CDR2: LGHNA, YSLEER. The length of the CDR3 is 18 residues. Trimming at V came to 0 bases and at J to 1 base, leaving 5 bases not matched to a gene. The CDR3 sequence is CASSQDPGLAGRTDTQYF. The CDR3 DNA follows: TGCGCCAGCAGCCAAGATCCGGGACTAGCGGGCCGCACAGATACGCAGTATTTT.

V gene TRBV6-1 combines with J gene TRBJ2-1; the match to TRBD2 covers 7 bases. This CDR3 region has 17 residues. With V trimmed by 0 bases and J by 2 bases, 7 bases remained unmatched. Germline assignment: CDR1 MNHNS and CDR2 SASEGT. This CDR3 reads CASSEALAGVPYNEQFF. The CDR3 DNA reads TGTGCCAGCAGTGAAGCATTGGCGGGGGTTCCCTACAATGAGCAGTTCTTC.

The chain employs TRBV18 and TRBJ2-2, with 9 bases identical to TRBD1. Germline-derived CDR1 and CDR2 are KGHSH and LQKENI. The V gene end was trimmed by 4 bases and the J gene end by 7 bases; junction bases not matched to a gene: 7. The CDR3 covers 15 residues. The CDR3 sequence: CASSQDRGLGGELFF. The CDR3 coding sequence is TGTGCCAGCTCACAGGACAGGGGTCTCGGCGGGGAGCTGTTTTTT.

The chain recombines TRBV11-1 with TRBJ1-4; 12 nucleotides align to TRBD1. CDR1 is SGHAT, CDR2 FQDESV, per germline (reference sequence). V shed 5 bases, J shed 11 bases, and the junction held 6 bases outside the gene matches. The CDR3 runs 14 residues. The CDR3 DNA is TGTGCCAGCAGCGCCGGGACAGGGGGCCGGAAACTGTTTTTT. Translation: CASSAGTGGRKLFF.

This clone has a handful of counts. The chain carries TRBV19 and TRBJ2-1, with TRBD1 identical over 8 bases. The CDR3 sequence is 13 residues long. J gave up 8 bases and V 11 bases, and 11 bases lay outside the gene matches. Germline CDR1 reads LNHDA; CDR2 reads SQIVND (reference sequence). The CDR3 nucleotides are TGTGCCGCCTCTGAAGGACAGGGCCATGAGCAGTTCTTC. Protein sequence: CAASEGQGHEQFF.

CDR3 bases: TGTGCCTGGAGTGGGACTAGCCTCTACGAGCAGTACTTC. Translated, it gives CAWSGTSLYEQYF. This sequence joins TRBV30 and TRBJ2-7; 8 nucleotides match TRBD2. V dropped 1 base and J dropped 3; count of bases not matched to a gene: 2. The length of the CDR3 is 13 residues. CDR1 is GTSNPN and CDR2 is SVGIG in the germline V gene (reference sequence).

This sequence joins TRBV7-2 and TRBJ2-3; 13 nucleotides line up with TRBD2. This CDR3 contains 18 residues. J was trimmed by 4 bases and V by 3 bases; bases with no gene match: 10. Per germline, CDR1 SGHTA and CDR2 FQGNSA. In DNA, the CDR3 is TGTGCCAGCAGCTTCCGGGGCACTAGCGGGGGGGCCGCAGATACGCAGTATTTT. Encoded protein: CASSFRGTSGGAADTQYF.

This clone was counted a few times. The chain links TRBV5-1 to TRBJ2-7, with a possible D match to TRBD2 (5 bases). The CDR3 is made up of 15 amino acids. Trimming shortened V by 1 base and J by 5 bases, and 16 bases separated the two germline ends. Germline CDR1 and CDR2: SGHRS and YFSETQ. CDR3 bases: TGCGCCAGCAGCTTGTTCGGACTCCCAATCGACGAGCAGTACTTC. Protein: CASSLFGLPIDEQYF.

The V call is TRBV7-2, the J call TRBJ2-5; D is undetermined. Trimming left V 4 bases short and J 1 base short, with 13 bases between. The V gene's germline CDR1 is SGHTA and CDR2 FQGNSA. The CDR3 totals 15 residues. CDR3 coding DNA: TGTGCCAGCAGCTCCGGAATTGGGCTCCAAGAGACCCAGTACTTC. This translates into CASSSGIGLQETQYF.

This chain uses TRBV4-2 with TRBJ2-1; maybe TRBD1 (6 bases). With 3 bases removed from V and 8 bases from J, the gap between germline ends came to 20 bases. From germline, CDR1 is LGHNA and CDR2 YNFKEQ. This CDR3 has 16 amino acids. As DNA, the CDR3 is TGTGCCAGCAGCCATGTAGCCGGGACACAGAGGGATGAGCAGTTCTTC. It specifies CASSHVAGTQRDEQFF.

The chain recombines TRBV5-4 with TRBJ1-1, with a weak D call TRBD1 (6 bases). This CDR3 comprises 15 residues. Germline V gene lookup returns CDR1 SGHNT and CDR2 YYREEE (reference sequence). Trimming pared 4 bases from V and 0 bases from J, leaving 13 bases between. The CDR3 spells CASSPQGRVNTEAFF. The DNA of the CDR3 is TGTGCCAGCAGCCCACAGGGAAGGGTGAACACTGAAGCTTTCTTT.

This clone was picked up a small number of times. This chain joins TRBV28 and TRBJ1-3; TRBD1 might be the D (6 bases). The CDR3 is 15 residues long. The V and J ends lost 3 bases and 0 bases respectively, with 9 bases between them. Germline loops: CDR1 MDHEN, CDR2 SYDVKM. CDR3 nucleotide sequence: TGTGCCAGCAGTTTGGGGGGGCCCTCTGGAAACACCATATATTTT. This translates into CASSLGGPSGNTIYF. Full variable domain (outside the CDR3, taken from reference TRBV28 and TRBJ1-3): DVKVTQSSRYLVKRTGEKVFLECVQDMDHENMFWYRQDPGLGLRLIYFSYDVKMKEKGDIPEGYSVSREKKERFSLILESASTNQTSMYLCASSLGGPSGNTIYFGEGSWLTVV.

The chain is built from TRBV18 and TRBJ2-5; the match to TRBD2 covers 7 bases. CDR3 length equals 14 residues. Germline lookup yields CDR1 KGHSH and CDR2 LQKENI. V lost 3 bases, J lost 5 bases, and 6 bases stayed unmatched. The CDR3 is CASSPRGGQETQYF. The CDR3 nucleotides are TGTGCCAGCTCACCGAGGGGAGGGCAGGAGACCCAGTACTTC. Filled out from reference TRBV18 and TRBJ2-5, the complete variable domain reads NAGVMQNPRHLVRRRGQEARLRCSPMKGHSHVYWYRQLPEEGLKFMVYLQKENIIDESGMPKERFSAEFPKEGPSILRIQQVVRGDSAAYFCASSPRGGQETQYFGPGTRLLVL.

The V and J genes are TRBV5-1 and TRBJ1-3; D might be TRBD1 (5 bases). The CDR3 sequence is 13 residues long. The germline CDR1 and CDR2 sequences are SGHRS and YFSETQ. Trimming cost V 6 bases and J 2 bases, with 9 bases left between them. CDR3 residues: CASKETAGNTIYF. The CDR3 coding sequence is TGCGCCAGCAAAGAGACAGCTGGAAACACCATATATTTT. Full variable domain (outside the CDR3, taken from reference TRBV5-1 and TRBJ1-3): KAGVTQTPRYLIKTRGQQVTLSCSPISGHRSVSWYQQTPGQGLQFLFEYFSETQRNKGNFPGRFSGRQFSNSRSEMNVSTLELGDSALYLCASKETAGNTIYFGEGSWLTVV.

This chain links TRBV5-6 with TRBJ2-7, with 14 bases identical to TRBD2. V was pared by 3 bases and J by 4 bases, with 6 bases of the junction left unmatched. Looked up from germline, CDR1 is SGHDT and CDR2 is YYEEEE. The CDR3 consists of 16 residues. For the CDR3, the DNA is TGTGCCAGCAGCTGGCGGACTAGCGGGAGGATGTACGAGCAGTACTTC. Protein product: CASSWRTSGRMYEQYF.

The J gene is TRBJ2-5, the V gene TRBV15; D is possibly TRBD2 (7 bases). Trimming cost V 2 bases and J 2 bases, with 12 bases left between them. CDR3 size: 15 residues. The germline gives CDR1 LNHNV, CDR2 YYDKDF (reference sequence). The CDR3 here is CATSRLRGGQETQYF. The CDR3 region has the DNA TGTGCCACCAGCAGACTGAGGGGGGGGCAAGAGACCCAGTACTTC.

The chain uses TRBV11-2 and TRBJ2-1; TRBD1 agrees at 9 bases. Germline CDR1 reads SGHAT; CDR2 reads FQNNGV. The CDR3 consists of 16 residues. V was clipped by 6 bases and J by 7 bases; unmatched bases: 13. CDR3 residues: CASSSPGTGSWNEQFF. The CDR3 DNA follows: TGTGCCAGCAGTTCCCCCGGGACAGGGTCTTGGAATGAGCAGTTCTTC. The full variable domain, in which reference TRBV11-2 and TRBJ2-1 provide the parts outside the CDR3, is EAGVAQSPRYKIIEKRQSVAFWCNPISGHATLYWYQQILGQGPKLLIQFQNNGVVDDSQLPKDRFSAERLKGVDSTLKIQPAKLEDSAVYLCASSSPGTGSWNEQFFGPGTRLTVL.

The CDR3 here is CASSQRLAGSYTGELFF. The CDR3, as DNA: TGCGCCAGCAGCCAAAGACTAGCGGGGAGCTACACCGGGGAGCTGTTTTTT. The chain uses TRBV4-1 and TRBJ2-2, with 11 bases matching TRBD2. The CDR3 totals 17 residues. CDR1 MGHRA and CDR2 YSYEKL come from the germline V gene. The J segment lost 3 bases and the V segment lost 2 bases, leaving 5 bases of the junction unmatched.

The J gene is TRBJ2-1, the V gene TRBV6-1; 8 positions agree with TRBD2. The V gene's germline CDR1 is MNHNS and CDR2 SASEGT. Germline trimming cut 3 bases from V and 3 bases from J; bases unmatched to any gene: 4. CDR3 length equals 15 residues. The DNA of the CDR3 is TGTGCCAGCAGTGACGTAGCGGGAAACTACAATGAGCAGTTCTTC. The encoded protein is CASSDVAGNYNEQFF.

This chain uses TRBV27 with TRBJ1-2; TRBD1 might be the D (5 bases). The germline V and J ends were trimmed by 0 bases and 5 bases, with 13 bases remaining between them. Germline-derived CDR1 and CDR2 are MNHEY and SMNVEV (reference sequence). The length of the CDR3 is 15 residues. The chain's CDR3 is CASSLSGGELYGYTF. For the CDR3, the DNA is TGTGCCAGCAGTTTATCGGGGGGAGAGTTGTATGGCTACACCTTC.

The chain recombines TRBV5-1 with TRBJ2-5, with 10 bases fitting TRBD2. The CDR3 has 15 amino acids. Trimming took 4 bases from V and 1 from J; bases not matched to a gene: 4. Germline V gives CDR1 SGHRS, CDR2 YFSETQ. The CDR3 reads CASSPASGGQETQYF. The CDR3 DNA reads TGCGCCAGCAGCCCGGCTAGCGGGGGCCAAGAGACCCAGTACTTC.

The rearrangement links TRBV28 to TRBJ1-2; 7 nucleotides match TRBD1. Germline CDR1 reads MDHEN; CDR2 reads SYDVKM. The CDR3 sequence is 14 residues long. V dropped 7 bases and J dropped 8; count of bases not matched to a gene: 13. CDR3 protein: CASIPPDRSGGYTF. The CDR3 bases are TGTGCCAGCATCCCCCCGGACAGGTCCGGGGGCTACACCTTC.